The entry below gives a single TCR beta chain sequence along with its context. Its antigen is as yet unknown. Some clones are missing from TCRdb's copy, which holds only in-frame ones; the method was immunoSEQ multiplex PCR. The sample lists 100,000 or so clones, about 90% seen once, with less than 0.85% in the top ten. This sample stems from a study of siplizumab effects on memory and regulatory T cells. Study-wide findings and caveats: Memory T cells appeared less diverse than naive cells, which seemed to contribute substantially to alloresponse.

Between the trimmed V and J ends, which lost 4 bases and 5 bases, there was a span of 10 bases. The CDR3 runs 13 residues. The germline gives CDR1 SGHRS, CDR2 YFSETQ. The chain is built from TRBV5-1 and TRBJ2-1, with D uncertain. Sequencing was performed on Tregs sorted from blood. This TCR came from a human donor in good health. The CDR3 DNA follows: TGCGCCAGCAGCCCAAGTCTCGACAATGAGCAGTTCTTC. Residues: CASSPSLDNEQFF.